This TCR beta chain came from a study of blood T cell repertoires in COVID-19. Study-wide background: Whether acute or convalescent, the COVID-19 samples came from the United States, Italy and Spain. In each case, the material was cDNA or gDNA derived from T cells, B-cell-depleted T cells, or PBMCs.

This clone was seen only a few times. The protocol was immunoSEQ multiplex PCR, while the TCRdb copy is restricted to in-frame clones and leaves out a portion. This table holds 310,000 or so clones, 86% found once. The TCR was taken from a woman aged 50 to 65 with acute or convalescent COVID-19. The sequenced sample was peripheral blood.

CDR3 residues: CASRMMAEGGSPLHF. DNA of the CDR3: TGTGCCAGCAGGATGATGGCGGAGGGAGGTTCACCCCTCCACTTT. This sequence joins TRBV5-4 and TRBJ1-6; D is ambiguous. V was pared by 5 bases and J by 9 bases, with 18 bases between. Germline-derived CDR1 and CDR2 are SGHNT and YYREEE (reference sequence). This CDR3 is 15 amino acids long.